This is a list of T cell receptor beta chains from one sample in a study of CXCR3-negative and CXCR3-positive naive CD8 T cells. Following a re-call of the 5' RACE reads, TCRdb has one entry per CDR3 protein and lacks DNA. This listing includes tens of thousands of distinct CDR3 sequences. Sequenced material: naive CXCR3+ CD8+ T cells from blood. The origin of the receptors is a human donor in good health. Some clones in this sample may be carry-over from other donors' samples. Both conserved end residues are part of each CDR3.

v_call	j_call	cdr3_aa
TRBV7-8	TRBJ1-5	CASSLGSWGNQPQHF
TRBV5-1	TRBJ2-2	CASSMMNTGELFF
TRBV29-1	TRBJ2-3	CSHRPDTDTQYF
TRBV28	TRBJ2-7	CASRPGQGIYEQYF
TRBV7-9	TRBJ1-4	CASSLLDEKLFF
TRBV7-2	TRBJ2-2	CASSLEVSGNLNTGELFF
TRBV10-3	TRBJ1-1	CAIGDRNTEAFF
TRBV30	TRBJ1-1	CAWSVGQNTEAFF
TRBV28	TRBJ2-5	CASSRTESQETQYF
TRBV20-1	TRBJ2-7	CSARDLHTYEQYF
TRBV7-8	TRBJ2-7	CASSLTGLYSYEQYF
TRBV12-3/TRBV12-4	TRBJ1-1	CASTPPFSAYNTEAFF
TRBV5-6	TRBJ2-1	CASTPPGRPYNEQFF
TRBV7-9	TRBJ2-6	CASSSPLNSGANVLTF
TRBV9	TRBJ2-3	CASSVGQTPVDTQYF
TRBV29-1	TRBJ2-2	CSVRGSGPANTGELFF
TRBV7-6	TRBJ2-1	CASSLVDRGYNEQFF
TRBV19	TRBJ2-2	CASNPGSGRELFF
TRBV27	TRBJ1-2	CASGLGYGYTF
TRBV6-5	TRBJ2-3	CASSYSTRGKDTQYF
TRBV10-3	TRBJ2-7	CAISDRGYEQYF
TRBV2	TRBJ2-1	CASNPGRSSYNEQFF
TRBV29-1	TRBJ2-7	CSVELPGTRPYEQYF
TRBV20-1	TRBJ2-1	CSARDIGNRKQFF
TRBV4-2	TRBJ1-1	CASSQGTGKSEAFF
TRBV4-1	TRBJ2-5	CASSPPGVGETQYF
TRBV12-3/TRBV12-4	TRBJ2-7	CASSSPDGVYSYEQYF
TRBV19	TRBJ2-1	CASNGAMNEQFF
TRBV28	TRBJ2-7	CASSFSLDEQYF
TRBV28	TRBJ2-1	CASSSQGCVSDEQFF
TRBV12-3/TRBV12-4	TRBJ2-7	CASSSVVYEQYF
TRBV29-1	TRBJ2-7	CSVGTGTGDHEQYF
TRBV7-6	TRBJ2-1	CASSLAGIDEQFF
TRBV5-1	TRBJ2-1	CASSFFLAGDYNEQFF
TRBV29-1	TRBJ2-7	CSVEPGQGNEQYF
TRBV5-5	TRBJ1-1	CASSLAADLLNTEAFF
TRBV6-5	TRBJ2-1	CAGLGQVLSGDNEQFF
TRBV6-2/TRBV6-3	TRBJ2-1	CASSYGLAVNEQFF
TRBV12-3/TRBV12-4	TRBJ2-5	CASQESGQETQYF
TRBV29-1	TRBJ2-7	CSVETFYEQYF
TRBV6-5	TRBJ1-2	CASSSPDRIFYGYTF
TRBV12-3/TRBV12-4	TRBJ1-6	CASTGSISSPLHF
TRBV28	TRBJ2-1	CASSSDPISYNEQFF
TRBV7-6	TRBJ2-1	CASSLGAHNEQLF
TRBV29-1	TRBJ2-7	CSVEPDGDYEQYF
TRBV14	TRBJ2-7	CASSPIGAHATYF
TRBV28	TRBJ2-7	CASSRQGTLTYEQYF
TRBV2	TRBJ2-7	CASSRTGPYEQYF
TRBV21-1	TRBJ2-7	CASSKAILSTYEQYF
TRBV7-9	TRBJ2-2	CASSRLAGEAGELFF
TRBV12-3/TRBV12-4	TRBJ2-1	CASSSGSNNEQFF
TRBV7-9	TRBJ2-3	CASSLVPGAMSTDTQYF
TRBV28	TRBJ2-5	CASSWGRDRDQETQYF
TRBV4-1	TRBJ1-5	CASSQGLNQPQHF
TRBV5-5	TRBJ1-2	CASSPTGIGANYGYTF
TRBV29-1	TRBJ2-4	CSVEGTLVRLRAAKNIQYF
TRBV24-1	TRBJ2-1	CATSDTGTPYNEQFF